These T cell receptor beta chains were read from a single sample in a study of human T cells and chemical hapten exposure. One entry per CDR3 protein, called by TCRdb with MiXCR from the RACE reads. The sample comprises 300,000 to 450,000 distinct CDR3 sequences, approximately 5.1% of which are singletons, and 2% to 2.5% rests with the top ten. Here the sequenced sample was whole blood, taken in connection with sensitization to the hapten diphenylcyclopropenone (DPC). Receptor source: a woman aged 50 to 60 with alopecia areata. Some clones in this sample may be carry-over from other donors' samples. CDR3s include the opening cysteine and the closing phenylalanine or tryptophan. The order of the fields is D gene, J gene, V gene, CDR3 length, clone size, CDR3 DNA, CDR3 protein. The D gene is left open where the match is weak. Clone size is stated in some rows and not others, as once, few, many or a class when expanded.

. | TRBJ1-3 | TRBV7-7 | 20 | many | TGTGCCAGCAGCTTTACCCCAATCTGTTCGGGGGGCAACTATGGAAACACCATATATTTT | CASSFTPICSGGNYGNTIYF
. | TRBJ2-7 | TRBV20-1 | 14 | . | TGCAGTGCTAGAGACGGTCAGGGGATGTACGAGCAGTACTTC | CSARDGQGMYEQYF
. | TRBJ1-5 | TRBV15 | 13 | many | TGTGCCACCAGTACACGGAGCAATCAGCCCCAGCATTTT | CATSTRSNQPQHF
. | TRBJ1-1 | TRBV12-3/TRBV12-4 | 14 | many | TGTGCCAGCAGCCCGAGGAGGGGCCAGACTGAAGCTTTCTTT | CASSPRRGQTEAFF
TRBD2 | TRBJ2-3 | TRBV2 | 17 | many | TGTGCCAGCAGTGAAGCGGTATCTAGCGGACGCACAGATACGCAGTATTTT | CASSEAVSSGRTDTQYF
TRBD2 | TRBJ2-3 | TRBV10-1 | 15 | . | TGCGCGCTCCTAGACCAGCGGGAGTTCATAGATACGCAGTATTTT | CALLDQREFIDTQYF
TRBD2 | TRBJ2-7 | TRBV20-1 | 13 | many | TGCAGTGCTAGAGAGGGGACTAGCAGGGAGCAGTACTTC | CSAREGTSREQYF
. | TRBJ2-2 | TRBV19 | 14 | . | TGTGCCAGTAGTATCCCTCCCTATCCCGGGGAGCTGTTTTTT | CASSIPPYPGELFF
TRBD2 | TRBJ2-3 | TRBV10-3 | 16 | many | TGTGCCATCAGTGAGACTAGCGGGGGGGCAATGGATACGCAGTATTTT | CAISETSGGAMDTQYF
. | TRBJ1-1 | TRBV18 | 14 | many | TGTGCCAGCTCACCAGGCCAGGCGGACACTGAAGCTTTCTTT | CASSPGQADTEAFF
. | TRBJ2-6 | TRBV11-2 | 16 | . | TGTGCCAGCAGCGGACAGCGGACCCCTGGGGCCAACGTCCTGACTTTC | CASSGQRTPGANVLTF
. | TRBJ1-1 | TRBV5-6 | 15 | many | TGTGCCAGCAGCCCCGGTTCAGTCGGGGGCACTGAAGCTTTCTTT | CASSPGSVGGTEAFF
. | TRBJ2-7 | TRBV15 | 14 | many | TGTGCCACCAGCAGAGTAGGGGGACCCTACGAGCAGTACTTC | CATSRVGGPYEQYF
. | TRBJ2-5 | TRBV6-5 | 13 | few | TGTGCCAGCAGATCGCACCAGGTGATGGCCCAGTACTTC | CASRSHQVMAQYF
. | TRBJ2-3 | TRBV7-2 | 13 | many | TGTGCCAGCACCTCTACCTCCACAGATACGCAGTATTTT | CASTSTSTDTQYF
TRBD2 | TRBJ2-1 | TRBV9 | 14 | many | TGTGCCAGCAGCGTAGGTACTAGCGGCAATGAGCAGTTCTTC | CASSVGTSGNEQFF
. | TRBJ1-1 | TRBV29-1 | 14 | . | TGCAGCGCGGTTAACGGGGGGCGGTACACTGAAGCTTTCTTT | CSAVNGGRYTEAFF
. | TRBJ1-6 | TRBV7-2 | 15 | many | TGTGCCAGCAGCTTAGTGGCAAAAGGGATTTCACCCCTCCACTTT | CASSLVAKGISPLHF
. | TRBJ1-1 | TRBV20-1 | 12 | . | TGCAGTGCTAGAGGGGGGATGGGTCGGGCTTTCTTT | CSARGGMGRAFF
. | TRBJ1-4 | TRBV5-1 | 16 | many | TGCGCCAGCAGGCTGACTCAACGAACAACTAATGAAAAACTGTTTTTT | CASRLTQRTTNEKLFF
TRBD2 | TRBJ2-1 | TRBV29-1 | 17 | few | TGCAGCGTTGAAAGTGGTTCTAGCGGGGAGTTATACAATGAGCAGTTCTTC | CSVESGSSGELYNEQFF
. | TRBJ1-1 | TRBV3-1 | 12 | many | TGTGCCAGCAGCCAGCCGGGGGAGGAGGCTTTCTTT | CASSQPGEEAFF
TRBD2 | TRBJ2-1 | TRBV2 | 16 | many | TGTGCCAGCAGCCTCCCGGGACTAGCGGGAGACTATGAGCAGTTCTTC | CASSLPGLAGDYEQFF
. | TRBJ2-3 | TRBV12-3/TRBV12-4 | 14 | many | TGTGCCAGCAGTTTATACCAACACACAGATACGCAGTATTTT | CASSLYQHTDTQYF
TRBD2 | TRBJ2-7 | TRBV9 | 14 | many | TGTGCCAGCAGCCAAGCGGGGTCCTCCTACGAGCAGTACTTC | CASSQAGSSYEQYF